The 26 T cell receptor beta chains in this list originate from one sample, sequenced in a study of blood T cell repertoires in COVID-19. Repertoires were generated with immunoSEQ multiplex PCR, while TCRdb's copy carries only in-frame clones and drops some. The data hold about 190,000 clones, with 78% observed a single time. The sequenced material came from peripheral blood. The receptors originated from a woman of 80 years or more with active or convalescent COVID-19.

This chain links TRBV7-3 with TRBJ2-7; D ambiguous. The germline CDR1 and CDR2 sequences are SGHTA and FQGTGA. Trimming removed 2 bases from V and 2 bases from J, with 7 bases in between. The CDR3 is 13 residues long. CDR3 in amino acids: CASSLGKPYEQYF. The CDR3 nucleotides read TGTGCCAGCAGCTTAGGCAAACCCTACGAGCAGTACTTC.

The CDR3 DNA sequence: TGTGCCTTCATGGCTGGTGGCTACACCTTC. It yields the protein CAFMAGGYTF. J is TRBJ1-2 and V is TRBV30; no definite D call. With 7 bases removed from V and 7 bases from J, the gap between germline ends came to 10 bases. CDR1 GTSNPN and CDR2 SVGIG come from the germline V gene (reference sequence). The CDR3 has 10 amino acids.

Of note for this clone: This sample also contains other DNA sequences that code for the same CDR3. The chain joins TRBV9 to TRBJ2-2, with 7 nucleotides matching TRBD1. There are 15 residues in the CDR3. Germline V gives CDR1 SGDLS, CDR2 YYNGEE. J was trimmed by 0 bases and V by 2 bases; bases with no gene match: 1. The CDR3 reads CASSVQGANTGELFF. For the CDR3, the DNA is TGTGCCAGCAGCGTTCAGGGGGCGAACACCGGGGAGCTGTTTTTT.

V usage is TRBV11-2 and J usage is TRBJ2-2; no definite D call. Germline V lookup: CDR1 SGHAT, CDR2 FQNNGV. This CDR3 has 15 residues. V was clipped by 8 bases and J by 3 bases, with 16 bases between them. CDR3 nucleotides: TGTGCCAGCCCCCGAGCCACAGACCACACCGGGGAGCTGTTTTTT. Translated, it gives CASPRATDHTGELFF.

This clone occurred once. The V call is TRBV7-9, the J call TRBJ2-7, with TRBD1 as a possible D gene (6 bases). CDR1 is SEHNR and CDR2 is FQNEAQ in the germline V gene (reference sequence). Trimming stripped 4 bases from V and 5 bases from J, with 9 bases between. CDR3 size: 12 residues. CDR3 DNA: TGTGCCAGCAGCTCAGCAGGGGACGAGCAGTACTTC. Its translation is CASSSAGDEQYF.

The chain employs TRBV18 and TRBJ1-1, with 7 bases aligning to TRBD1. This CDR3 has 14 amino acids. Germline assignment: CDR1 KGHSH and CDR2 LQKENI. Trimming at V came to 6 bases and at J to 2 bases, leaving 6 bases not matched to a gene. The CDR3 region has the DNA TGTGCCAGCTCCCCGGGACAGAGCAACACTGAAGCTTTCTTT. Translation: CASSPGQSNTEAFF.

This clone has just a few counts. The chain couples TRBV12-3 or TRBV12-4 to TRBJ2-1; 7 bases align to TRBD2. The CDR3 is 12 residues long. V lost 6 bases, J lost 11 bases, and 7 bases stayed unmatched. This chain's CDR3 is CASSLQRGQQFF. The CDR3 DNA reads TGTGCCAGCAGCCTCCAGCGGGGACAGCAGTTCTTC.

J is TRBJ1-2 and V is TRBV18; 11 positions agree with TRBD1. This CDR3 region has 17 residues. Germline-derived CDR1 and CDR2 are KGHSH and LQKENI. V gave up 3 bases and J gave up 4 bases; unmatched junction bases: 10. The CDR3 spells CASSPGQGEFSTYGYTF. Here the CDR3 DNA reads TGTGCCAGCTCACCGGGACAGGGGGAGTTCTCGACCTATGGCTACACCTTC.

This clone has just one count. The genes are TRBV6-5 and TRBJ2-7; 9 bases are shared with TRBD1. Germline CDR1 reads MNHEY; CDR2 reads SVGAGI. This CDR3 spans 15 amino acids. V trimming: 10 bases; J trimming: 3 bases; junction bases outside the gene matches: 13. CDR3 sequence reads: CATRSGTGIIYEQYF. CDR3 nucleotide sequence: TGTGCCACGAGATCCGGGACAGGGATAATCTACGAGCAGTACTTC.

This chain links TRBV9 with TRBJ1-6; D call uncertain. The V end lost 0 bases, the J end lost 0 bases, and 7 bases lay between the germline ends. Germline lookup yields CDR1 SGDLS and CDR2 YYNGEE. The CDR3 has 16 amino acids. The CDR3 loop reads CASSVGRSSYNSPLHF. Here the CDR3 DNA reads TGTGCCAGCAGCGTAGGAAGGAGCTCCTATAATTCACCCCTCCACTTT.

The chain combines TRBV7-9 with TRBJ2-7, with 7 bases fitting TRBD1. V trimming: 4 bases; J trimming: 7 bases; junction bases outside the gene matches: 10. The CDR3 covers 14 residues. The germline V gene has CDR1 SEHNR and CDR2 FQNEAQ (reference sequence). The CDR3 bases are TGTGCCAGCAGCTCGGGACAGAGCTTTGAAGAGCAGTACTTC. Translated, it gives CASSSGQSFEEQYF.

The chain combines TRBV27 with TRBJ2-2; maybe TRBD2 (5 bases). The V gene's germline CDR1 is MNHEY and CDR2 SMNVEV (reference sequence). This CDR3 has 15 amino acids. V lost 2 bases and J lost 5, with 12 bases in between. DNA for the CDR3: TGTGCCAGCAGTTTAGGACGGAGAGGGACCGGGGAGCTGTTTTTT. Translation gives CASSLGRRGTGELFF.

The chain joins TRBV5-1 to TRBJ2-3; 8 bases are shared with TRBD1. Germline values: CDR1 SGHRS, CDR2 YFSETQ. CDR3 length equals 16 residues. V was clipped by 4 bases and J by 2 bases; unmatched bases: 9. CDR3 residues: CASSLTRTGPTDTQYF. CDR3 sequence (DNA): TGCGCCAGCAGCCTAACCCGGACAGGGCCCACAGATACGCAGTATTTT. Complete variable domain (other parts from reference TRBV5-1 and TRBJ2-3): KAGVTQTPRYLIKTRGQQVTLSCSPISGHRSVSWYQQTPGQGLQFLFEYFSETQRNKGNFPGRFSGRQFSNSRSEMNVSTLELGDSALYLCASSLTRTGPTDTQYFGPGTRLTVL.

This rearrangement joins TRBV5-1 to TRBJ2-7, with D possibly matching TRBD1 (6 bases). CDR1 and CDR2 from the germline V gene are SGHRS and YFSETQ. V was clipped by 1 base and J by 1 base, with 9 bases between them. The CDR3 spans 14 residues. The CDR3 sequence is CASSLSTGSYEQYF. The DNA of the CDR3 is TGCGCCAGCAGCTTGAGTACAGGGTCCTACGAGCAGTACTTC. Together with reference TRBV5-1 and TRBJ2-7, the CDR3 gives the full variable domain: KAGVTQTPRYLIKTRGQQVTLSCSPISGHRSVSWYQQTPGQGLQFLFEYFSETQRNKGNFPGRFSGRQFSNSRSEMNVSTLELGDSALYLCASSLSTGSYEQYFGPGTRLTVT.

The V gene is TRBV10-1, the J gene TRBJ1-5; 7 nucleotides agree with TRBD1. CDR3 size: 14 residues. Germline CDR1 reads WNHNN; CDR2 reads SYGVQD (reference sequence). Trimming cost V 7 bases and J 3 bases; bases outside gene matches: 6. CDR3 in amino acids: CASNPTGYNQPQHF. The DNA of the CDR3 is TGCGCCAGCAATCCGACAGGGTACAATCAGCCCCAGCATTTT.

The gene calls are TRBV7-9 and TRBJ2-1, with 10 bases fitting TRBD2. V was clipped by 1 base and J by 10 bases; unmatched bases: 10. CDR3 length: 16 amino acids. Germline CDR1 and CDR2: SEHNR and FQNEAQ (reference sequence). CDR3 coding DNA: TGTGCCAGCAGCTTAGGGGTGTGGGCTAGCGGGGGAGAGCAGTTCTTC. It codes for CASSLGVWASGGEQFF.

This clone was seen just once. The J gene is TRBJ2-1, the V gene TRBV6-5; possibly TRBD2 for D (6 bases). V was shortened by 0 bases and J by 10 bases, with 10 bases between the two germline ends. Germline CDR1 reads MNHEY; CDR2 reads SVGAGI. The CDR3 totals 13 residues. This CDR3 is CASSYSPGVEQFF. CDR3 sequence (DNA): TGTGCCAGCAGTTACTCACCGGGGGTGGAGCAGTTCTTC.

The chain employs TRBV28 and TRBJ2-2; the D is unclear. The CDR3 totals 15 residues. Germline V gene lookup returns CDR1 MDHEN and CDR2 SYDVKM. Deletions cut 3 bases from V and 7 bases from J, with 15 bases between. Written as DNA, the CDR3 is TGTGCCAGCAGTTTGGCACGGAGTTCCGACGGGGAGCTGTTTTTT. Protein sequence: CASSLARSSDGELFF.

The gene calls are TRBV11-2 and TRBJ1-4; no firm D call. Germline values: CDR1 SGHAT, CDR2 FQNNGV. Deletions cut 7 bases from V and 8 bases from J, with 23 bases between. The CDR3 loop spans 16 amino acids. CDR3 region: CASTLSLGGMSEKLFF. The CDR3 nucleotides are TGTGCCAGCACTCTATCTCTGGGAGGTATGAGCGAAAAACTGTTTTTT. Combining the CDR3 with reference TRBV11-2 and TRBJ1-4 gives the whole variable domain EAGVAQSPRYKIIEKRQSVAFWCNPISGHATLYWYQQILGQGPKLLIQFQNNGVVDDSQLPKDRFSAERLKGVDSTLKIQPAKLEDSAVYLCASTLSLGGMSEKLFFGSGTQLSVL.

The V gene is TRBV7-9, the J gene TRBJ2-7; 7 bases are shared with TRBD1. Looked up from germline, CDR1 is SEHNR and CDR2 is FQNEAQ (reference sequence). The CDR3 runs 15 residues. Trimming removed 5 bases from V and 2 bases from J; junction bases left unmatched: 9. Here the CDR3 DNA reads TGTGCCAGCAGCCAAGGATGGGACAGCACCTACGAGCAGTACTTC. As protein: CASSQGWDSTYEQYF.

The chain has TRBV15 and TRBJ1-1; possibly TRBD1 for D (6 bases). The CDR3 has 14 residues. The germline gives CDR1 LNHNV, CDR2 YYDKDF (reference sequence). Trimming left V 3 bases short and J 0 bases short, with 8 bases between. CDR3: CATSRGHLNTEAFF. CDR3 in DNA: TGTGCCACCAGCAGGGGACACCTGAACACTGAAGCTTTCTTT.

The CDR3 reads CASPLRELGYTF. In DNA, the CDR3 is TGTGCCAGCCCTCTGAGGGAGTTGGGCTACACCTTC. This chain links TRBV6-4 with TRBJ1-2; D unresolved. V lost 8 bases to trimming and J lost 8 bases, with 15 bases between them. Germline V CDR1 and CDR2: MRHNA, SNTAGT. CDR3 size: 12 residues.

The V gene is TRBV18, the J gene TRBJ1-2, with 10 nucleotides matching TRBD1. CDR1 and CDR2 from the germline V gene are KGHSH and LQKENI. J was trimmed by 2 bases and V by 6 bases; bases with no gene match: 15. This CDR3 region has 18 residues. CDR3: CASSSLAGQGIGNYGYTF. CDR3 coding DNA: TGTGCCAGCTCCTCCTTAGCGGGACAGGGGATCGGGAACTATGGCTACACCTTC.

The chain carries TRBV18 and TRBJ1-4; weak D call: TRBD1 (5 bases). This CDR3 contains 16 residues. Germline CDR1 reads KGHSH; CDR2 reads LQKENI. The V end lost 4 bases, the J end lost 0 bases, and 12 bases lay between the germline ends. The CDR3 region is CASSLSRAATNEKLFF. CDR3 coding DNA: TGTGCCAGCTCACTGTCCAGGGCTGCAACTAATGAAAAACTGTTTTTT.

The chain employs TRBV3-1 (or the pseudogene TRBV3-2) and TRBJ2-1; 11 bases align to TRBD2. Trimming took 1 base from V and 5 from J; bases not matched to a gene: 4. Germline values: CDR1 LGHDT, CDR2 YNNKEL (reference sequence). This CDR3 contains 16 residues. The CDR3 region has the DNA TGTGCCAGCAGCCAAGCTAGCGGGGGGAACCACAATGAGCAGTTCTTC. Translated, it gives CASSQASGGNHNEQFF.

The V gene is TRBV5-1, the J gene TRBJ1-2; 11 nucleotides agree with TRBD1. J gave up 6 bases and V 3 bases, and 10 bases lay outside the gene matches. The CDR3 has 16 residues. In germline, CDR1 is SGHRS, CDR2 YFSETQ. This CDR3 is CASSSTGTGGIHGYTF. For the CDR3, the DNA is TGCGCCAGCAGCTCAACCGGGACAGGGGGTATTCATGGCTACACCTTC.